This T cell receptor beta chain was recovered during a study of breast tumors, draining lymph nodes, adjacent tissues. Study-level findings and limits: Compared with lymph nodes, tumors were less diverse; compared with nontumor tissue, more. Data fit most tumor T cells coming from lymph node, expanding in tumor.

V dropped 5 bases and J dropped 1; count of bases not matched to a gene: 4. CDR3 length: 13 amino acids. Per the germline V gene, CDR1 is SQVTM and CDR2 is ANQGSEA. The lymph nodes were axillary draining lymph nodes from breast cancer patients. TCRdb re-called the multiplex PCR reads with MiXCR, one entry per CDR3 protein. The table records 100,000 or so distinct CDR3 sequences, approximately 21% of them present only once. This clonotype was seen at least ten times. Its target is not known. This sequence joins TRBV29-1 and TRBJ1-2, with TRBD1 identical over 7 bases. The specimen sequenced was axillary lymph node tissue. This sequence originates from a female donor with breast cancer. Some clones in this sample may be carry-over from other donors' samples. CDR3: CSVWDSINYGYTF. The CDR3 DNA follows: TGCAGCGTTTGGGACAGTATTAACTATGGCTACACCTTC.